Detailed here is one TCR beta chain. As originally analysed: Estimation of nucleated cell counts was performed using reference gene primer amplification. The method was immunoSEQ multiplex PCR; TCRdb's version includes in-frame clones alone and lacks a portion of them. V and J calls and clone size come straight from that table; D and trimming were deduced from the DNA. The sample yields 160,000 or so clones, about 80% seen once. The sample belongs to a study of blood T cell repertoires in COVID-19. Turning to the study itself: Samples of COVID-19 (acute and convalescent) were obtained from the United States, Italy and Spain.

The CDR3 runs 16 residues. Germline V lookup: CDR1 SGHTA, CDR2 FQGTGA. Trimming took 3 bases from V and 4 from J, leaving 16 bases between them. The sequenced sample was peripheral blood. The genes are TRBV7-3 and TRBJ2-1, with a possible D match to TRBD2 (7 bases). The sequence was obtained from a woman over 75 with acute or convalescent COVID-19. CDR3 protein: CASSFQGPGGYNEQFF. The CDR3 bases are TGTGCCAGCAGCTTTCAGGGGCCCGGGGGGTACAATGAGCAGTTCTTC.